This T cell receptor (beta chain) was captured by sequencing in a study of identical twins. Whole-study results and caveats: There was an excess of low generation probability in the out-of-frame alpha sequences that twins shared.

The sample holds a few counts of this clonotype. Its antigen is not known. Germline V gene lookup returns CDR1 SGHRS and CDR2 YFSETQ. J was trimmed by 0 bases and V by 4 bases; bases with no gene match: 3. The CDR3 totals 14 residues. TCRdb reprocessed the 5' RACE reads with MiXCR, giving one entry per CDR3 protein. This table has roughly 500,000 distinct CDR3 sequences, around 20% appearing once. These data were likewise used in another study, on T cells expressing NK-cell markers. That publication notes: Six or seven donors carried dominant NKG2C+ clonotypes that made up roughly 1.0-7.5% of their CD8+ T cells.

The V gene is TRBV5-1, the J gene TRBJ1-1, with 7 nucleotides matching TRBD1. The sequencing input was CD4+ T cells sorted from blood. This sequence was found in a woman younger than 35 in good health. CDR3 sequence reads: CASSTTGLNTEAFF. As DNA, the CDR3 is TGCGCCAGCAGCACGACAGGGTTGAACACTGAAGCTTTCTTT. Filled out from reference TRBV5-1 and TRBJ1-1, the complete variable domain reads KAGVTQTPRYLIKTRGQQVTLSCSPISGHRSVSWYQQTPGQGLQFLFEYFSETQRNKGNFPGRFSGRQFSNSRSEMNVSTLELGDSALYLCASSTTGLNTEAFFGQGTRLTVV.